This TCR beta chain was captured in a study of OX40 agonist ivuxolimab in advanced cancers. Study-level information: A diagnosis of hepatocellular carcinoma, melanoma, renal cell or head and neck cancer was present in dose-escalation patients. Study conclusions and caveats: Low levels of normalized T-cell clonal expansion also appeared in some nonresponders.

This clone was observed a single time. What it binds is not known. V was trimmed by 1 base and J by 8 bases, leaving 17 bases between them. The CDR3 loop spans 16 amino acids. Per the germline V gene, CDR1 is MNHEY and CDR2 is SMNVEV (reference sequence). The table came from immunoSEQ multiplex PCR; TCRdb's copy has only in-frame clones and leaves some out. The repertoire holds some 96,000 clones, approximately 91% seen once, with 0.15% to 0.2% in the top ten. The chain combines TRBV27 with TRBJ2-2, with D maybe TRBD1 (7 bases). The receptor was derived from an adult with an advanced solid tumor such as melanoma, head and neck, liver or kidney cancer. The sample in question was CD4+ or CD8+ T cells sorted from blood, obtained in a trial of the OX40 agonist ivuxolimab. CDR3 sequence: CASSLYPDREAGELFF. The DNA of the CDR3 is TGTGCCAGCAGTTTATATCCTGACAGGGAGGCGGGGGAGCTGTTTTTT.